This is a list of T cell receptor beta chains from one sample in a study of metastatic and nonmetastatic thyroid tumors. TCRdb used MiXCR to call clones anew from the PCR reads. The data contain about 23,000 clones, roughly 23% of them singletons. Material: blood. Receptors were obtained from a female donor with papillary thyroid cancer or a benign thyroid nodule (not recorded which). Some clones in this sample may be carry-over from other donors' samples. Both conserved end residues are part of each CDR3. The order of the fields is V gene, D gene, CDR3 protein. The D gene is left open where the match is weak.

TRBV30,-,CAWSPPRVRGAFF
TRBV19,-,CASSRTESYNEQFF
TRBV7-2,-,CATSPGSNTGELFF
TRBV20-1,-,CSASPTAGSLYEQYF
TRBV19,-,CASRPGNQPQHF
TRBV4-1,TRBD2,CASSDRGLAGDNEQFF
TRBV4-1,-,CASSQSYRELFF
TRBV6-2/TRBV6-3,-,CASSERGAVNYGYTF
TRBV19,TRBD1,CASSMEGQGRGTQYF
TRBV4-1,TRBD1,CASSQEGTGGVDGQYF
TRBV20-1,-,CRPKGGSYGYTF
TRBV5-1,TRBD2,CASIGVAGQTGELFF
TRBV15,-,CATSSRQSVYNEQFF
TRBV5-5,-,CASSLSGTGYEQYF